The clone carrying this T cell receptor (beta chain) was found many times. Via MiXCR, TCRdb re-called the reads, giving one row per CDR3 protein. Found here are 150,000 to 200,000 distinct CDR3 sequences, roughly a fifth of them singletons; the top ten hold roughly 2.9%. This specimen comes from a study of T cell repertoires in cytomegalovirus infection. Sequencing used PBMCs. This receptor was identified in a human donor in good health (CMV status not recorded). Some clones in this sample may be carry-over from other donors' samples.

The CDR3: CASSAKPPGGALAQPQHF. For the CDR3, the DNA is TGTGCCAGCAGCGCCAAACCTCCGGGAGGGGCCCTCGCTCAGCCCCAGCATTTT. The chain uses TRBV7-6 and TRBJ1-5, with D possibly TRBD1 on 5 matching bases. Germline CDR1 is SGHVS and CDR2 is FNYEAQ. The CDR3 has 18 residues. V was cut by 5 bases and J by 6 bases, with 26 bases left in between. The entire variable domain, with the rest obtained from reference TRBV7-6 and TRBJ1-5, is as follows: GAGVSQSPRYKVTKRGQDVALRCDPISGHVSLYWYRQALGQGPEFLTYFNYEAQQDKSGLPNDRFSAERPEGSISTLTIQRTEQRDSAMYRCASSAKPPGGALAQPQHFGDGTRLSIL.